The rows below give T cell receptor beta chains drawn from one sample of a study of OX40 agonist ivuxolimab in advanced cancers. Sequencing was performed with immunoSEQ multiplex PCR; in TCRdb, only in-frame clones are kept and a portion is missing. The data contain some 77,000 clones, around 83% of them seen just once; the ten biggest clones take up roughly 0.99%. This specimen was CD4+ or CD8+ T cells sorted from blood, taken in a trial of the OX40 agonist ivuxolimab. The receptor source for this set is an adult with an advanced solid tumor such as melanoma, head and neck, liver or kidney cancer. Each CDR3 is given with its conserved first and last residue. D genes are given only for firm matches. Clone sizes are given selectively: once, few, many, or a class where the clone is expanded.

NA	TRBV4-1	NA	TRBJ1-2	15	TGCGCCAGCAGCCAAGATCTCGGGACATCCTATGGCTACACCTTC	CASSQDLGTSYGYTF
NA	TRBV28	NA	TRBJ1-5	14	TGTGCCAGCAGTCCACAGGGTTTGGTTCAGCCCCAGCATTTT	CASSPQGLVQPQHF
NA	TRBV4-1	NA	TRBJ2-3	14	TGCGCCAGCAGCCAAGGACTAGTAGCAGATACGCAGTATTTT	CASSQGLVADTQYF
TRBD2	TRBV6-1	NA	TRBJ2-7	13	TGTGCCAGCAGTGGACGGGAGGACTACGAGCAGTACTTC	CASSGREDYEQYF
TRBD1	TRBV19	NA	TRBJ2-5	14	TGTGCCAGTAGACAACAGGGGGCCCAAGAGACCCAGTACTTC	CASRQQGAQETQYF
NA	TRBV9	NA	TRBJ1-5	14	TGTGCCAGCAGCGCGCTGGGTAGCAATCAGCCCCAGCATTTT	CASSALGSNQPQHF
TRBD2	TRBV30	NA	TRBJ2-5	14	TGTGCCTGGAGTTTAGCGGGAGACCCAGAGACCCAGTACTTC	CAWSLAGDPETQYF
NA	TRBV5-1	NA	TRBJ1-2	14	TGCGCCAGCAGCTTGGGAGGGAACAGCTATGGCTACACCTTC	CASSLGGNSYGYTF
TRBD1	TRBV10-3	NA	TRBJ1-2	17	TGTGCCATCAGTGTTGGGACAGGGGGCAAGATGGGCTATGGCTACACCTTC	CAISVGTGGKMGYGYTF
TRBD2	TRBV5-1	NA	TRBJ2-2	15	TGCGCCAGCAGCTTGGGCGGGAGGGACACCGGGGAGCTGTTTTTT	CASSLGGRDTGELFF
TRBD2	TRBV19	NA	TRBJ2-2	16	TGTGCCAGTAGTACCGAGCGGGAGGGCTATACCGGGGAGCTGTTTTTT	CASSTEREGYTGELFF
NA	TRBV15	NA	TRBJ1-3	14	TGTGCCACCAGCAGCGGGCTTTCTGGAAACACCATATATTTT	CATSSGLSGNTIYF
TRBD2	TRBV11-2	NA	TRBJ2-5	16	TGTGCCAGCAGCCCTCCCGGGACTAGCGGGAGAGAGACCCAGTACTTC	CASSPPGTSGRETQYF
NA	TRBV7-2	NA	TRBJ2-7	11	TGTGCCAGCAGCTTGGCAGCCGAGCAGTACTTC	CASSLAAEQYF
TRBD2	TRBV11-3	NA	TRBJ2-3	16	TGTGCCAGCAGCTTGGGGGGGGATATGGTTTCAGATACGCAGTATTTT	CASSLGGDMVSDTQYF
NA	TRBV7-8	NA	TRBJ2-7	15	TGTGCCAGCAGCTTTGGACAGCTAGGGAACTACGAGCAGTACTTC	CASSFGQLGNYEQYF
NA	TRBV7-8	NA	TRBJ1-2	13	TGTGCCAGCAGCTTAGCGCGGGACCGTGGCTACACCTTC	CASSLARDRGYTF
TRBD1	TRBV7-2	NA	TRBJ2-1	13	TGTGCCAGCAGCTACGGGACAGGCAATGAGCAGTTCTTC	CASSYGTGNEQFF
NA	TRBV7-2	NA	TRBJ1-5	17	TGTGCCAGCAGCTGGCTTGGACGGAGCAATAGCAATCAGCCCCAGCATTTT	CASSWLGRSNSNQPQHF
TRBD2	TRBV9	NA	TRBJ2-3	17	TGTGCCAGCAGCGTAGCGGGACTAGCGACTAGCACAGATACGCAGTATTTT	CASSVAGLATSTDTQYF
NA	TRBV5-1	NA	TRBJ2-1	14	TGCGCCAGCAGCTTGGTGCTAGATTCCGATGAGCAGTTCTTC	CASSLVLDSDEQFF
NA	TRBV7-2	NA	TRBJ2-7	15	TGTGCCAGCAGCTTAGGAGGGAGGAGCTCCTACGAGCAGTACTTC	CASSLGGRSSYEQYF
NA	TRBV28	NA	TRBJ1-3	13	TGTGCCAGCAGTGACCTCTCTGGAAACACCATATATTTT	CASSDLSGNTIYF
NA	TRBV29-1	NA	TRBJ2-3	13	TGCAGCGTGGCCCCGGACGGGGGCAATACGCAGTATTTT	CSVAPDGGNTQYF
NA	TRBV7-2	NA	TRBJ2-5	14	TGTGCCAGCAGCTTAGGAGGGTTCCAAGAGACCCAGTACTTC	CASSLGGFQETQYF
TRBD1	TRBV6-6	NA	TRBJ2-3	15	TGTGCCAGCCTCTCCGTGACAGGGGTTTTGCATACGCAGTATTTT	CASLSVTGVLHTQYF
NA	TRBV9	NA	TRBJ1-2	15	TGTGCCAGCAGCGTAGGCTTGGGAGCTAACTATGGCTACACCTTC	CASSVGLGANYGYTF
TRBD2	TRBV6-5	NA	TRBJ2-7	15	TGTGCCAGCAGGTCACTAGCGGAGGGCTCCTACGAGCAGTACTTC	CASRSLAEGSYEQYF
TRBD2	TRBV4-1	NA	TRBJ2-1	17	TGCGCCAGCAGCCAAGACCCCACTAGCGGATCCTACAATGAGCAGTTCTTC	CASSQDPTSGSYNEQFF
NA	TRBV5-4	NA	TRBJ2-7	15	TGTGCCAGCAGCCTCCCCGGGACGCGGACCTACGAGCAGTACTTC	CASSLPGTRTYEQYF
NA	TRBV2	NA	TRBJ2-1	12	TGTGCCAGCAGCATAGGGGTCAATGAGCAGTTCTTC	CASSIGVNEQFF
NA	TRBV19	NA	TRBJ2-7	12	TGTGCCAGTAGTGTTGACAGCTACGAGCAGTACTTC	CASSVDSYEQYF
NA	TRBV7-9	NA	TRBJ2-1	14	TGTGCCTCCGGAGGGCGGAGCTCCTACAATGAGCAGTTCTTC	CASGGRSSYNEQFF
TRBD1	TRBV19	NA	TRBJ2-4	16	TGTGCCAGTAGTTCAGCGGGGACAGGGACCAAAAACATTCAGTACTTC	CASSSAGTGTKNIQYF
NA	TRBV5-1	NA	TRBJ2-6	16	TGCGCCAGCAGCGACCAGGTTGACTCTGGGGCCAACGTCCTGACTTTC	CASSDQVDSGANVLTF
NA	TRBV11-2	NA	TRBJ1-3	14	TGTGCCAGCAGCCCGAGTCACTCTGGAAACACCATATATTTT	CASSPSHSGNTIYF
NA	TRBV9	NA	TRBJ1-2	15	TGTGCCAGCAGCGTAGAGACGGGGACATTATATGGCTACACCTTC	CASSVETGTLYGYTF
TRBD1	TRBV15	NA	TRBJ2-2	16	TGTGCCACCAGCAGAAATAAGGGACAGGGGGCCGGGGAGCTGTTTTTT	CATSRNKGQGAGELFF
NA	TRBV28	NA	TRBJ1-4	14	TGTGCCAGCACCCTTGGGGGTTATAATGAAAAACTGTTTTTT	CASTLGGYNEKLFF
NA	TRBV27	NA	TRBJ1-1	15	TGTGCCAGCACTAATTCTGCCAGGGTGAACACTGAAGCTTTCTTT	CASTNSARVNTEAFF
TRBD1	TRBV5-8	NA	TRBJ2-7	14	TGTGCCAGCATCATCCGGGACAGCAACTACGAGCAGTACTTC	CASIIRDSNYEQYF
NA	TRBV5-4	NA	TRBJ1-6	13	TGTGCCAGCAAGAGGACAGCAAATTCACCCCTCCACTTT	CASKRTANSPLHF
NA	TRBV2	NA	TRBJ2-2	15	TGTGCCAGCAGCAAATTGAGGGCAAACACCGGGGAGCTGTTTTTT	CASSKLRANTGELFF
NA	TRBV29-1	few	TRBJ2-1	12	TGCAGCGTTGCCACGGAGCTTAGAGAGCAGTTCTTC	CSVATELREQFF
NA	TRBV4-1	NA	TRBJ2-1	20	TGCGCCAGCAGCAAGGGTATATACTCTTCGTACGGGAGCTCCTACAATGAGCAGTTCTTC	CASSKGIYSSYGSSYNEQFF